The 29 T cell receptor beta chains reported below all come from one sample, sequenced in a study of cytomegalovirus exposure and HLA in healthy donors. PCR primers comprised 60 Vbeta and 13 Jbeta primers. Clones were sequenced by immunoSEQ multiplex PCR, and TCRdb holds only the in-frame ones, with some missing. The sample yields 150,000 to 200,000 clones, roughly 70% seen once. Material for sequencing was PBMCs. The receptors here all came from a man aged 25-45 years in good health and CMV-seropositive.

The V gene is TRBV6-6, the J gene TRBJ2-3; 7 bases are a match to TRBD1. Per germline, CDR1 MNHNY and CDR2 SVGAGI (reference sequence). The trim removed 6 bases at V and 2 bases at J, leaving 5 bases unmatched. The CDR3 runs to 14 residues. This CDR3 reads CASRRGQNTDTQYF. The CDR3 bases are TGTGCCAGCAGGAGGGGACAGAACACAGATACGCAGTATTTT.

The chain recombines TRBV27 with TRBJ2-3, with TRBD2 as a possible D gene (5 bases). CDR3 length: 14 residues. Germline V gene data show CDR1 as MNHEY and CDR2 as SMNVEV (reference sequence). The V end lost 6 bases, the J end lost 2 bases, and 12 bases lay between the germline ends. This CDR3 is CASRPADLTDTQYF. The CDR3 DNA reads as TGTGCCAGCAGACCAGCGGACCTCACAGATACGCAGTATTTT.

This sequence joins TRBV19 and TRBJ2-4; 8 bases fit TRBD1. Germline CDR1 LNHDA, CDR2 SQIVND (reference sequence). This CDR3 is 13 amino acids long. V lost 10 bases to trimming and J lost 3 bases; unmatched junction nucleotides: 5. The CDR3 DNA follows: TGTGCCACATCGACAGGGGTCAAAAACATTCAGTACTTC. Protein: CATSTGVKNIQYF.

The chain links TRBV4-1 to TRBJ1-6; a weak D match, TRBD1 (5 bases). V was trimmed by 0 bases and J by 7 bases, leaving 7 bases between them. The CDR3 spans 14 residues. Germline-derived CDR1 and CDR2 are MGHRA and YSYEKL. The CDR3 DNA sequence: TGCGCCAGCAGCCAAGAGGGGGGGAATTCACCCCTCCACTTT. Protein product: CASSQEGGNSPLHF.

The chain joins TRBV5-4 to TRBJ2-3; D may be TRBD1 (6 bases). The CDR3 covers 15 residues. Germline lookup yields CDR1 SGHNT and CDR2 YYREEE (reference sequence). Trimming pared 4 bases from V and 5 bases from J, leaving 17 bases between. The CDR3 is CASSKPGVPRDTQYF. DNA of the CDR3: TGTGCCAGCAGCAAGCCAGGGGTCCCAAGAGATACGCAGTATTTT.

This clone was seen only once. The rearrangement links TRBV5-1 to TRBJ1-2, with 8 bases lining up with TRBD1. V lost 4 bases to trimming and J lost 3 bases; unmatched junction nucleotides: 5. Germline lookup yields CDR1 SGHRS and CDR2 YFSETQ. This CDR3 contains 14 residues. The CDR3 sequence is CASSLDRADYGYTF. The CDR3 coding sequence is TGCGCCAGCAGCCTGGACAGGGCTGACTATGGCTACACCTTC.

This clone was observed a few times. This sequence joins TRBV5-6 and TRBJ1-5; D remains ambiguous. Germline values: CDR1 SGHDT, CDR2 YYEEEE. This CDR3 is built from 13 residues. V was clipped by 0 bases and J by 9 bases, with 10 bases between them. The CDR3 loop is CASSLGRAGPQHF. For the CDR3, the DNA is TGTGCCAGCAGCTTGGGGCGGGCCGGGCCCCAGCATTTT.

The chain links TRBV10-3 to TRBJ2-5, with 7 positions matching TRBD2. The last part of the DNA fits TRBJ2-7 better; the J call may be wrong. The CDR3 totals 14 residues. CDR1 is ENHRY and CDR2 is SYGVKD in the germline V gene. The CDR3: CAISEGLVSYEQYF. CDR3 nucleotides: TGTGCCATCAGTGAGGGACTAGTTAGTTACGAGCAGTACTTC.

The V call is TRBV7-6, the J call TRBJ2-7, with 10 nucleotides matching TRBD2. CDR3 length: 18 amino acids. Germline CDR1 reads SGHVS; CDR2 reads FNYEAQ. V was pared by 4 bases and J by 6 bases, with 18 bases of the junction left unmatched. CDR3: CASSSRLGSGRARSEQYF. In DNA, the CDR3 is TGTGCCAGCAGCTCCCGCTTGGGAAGCGGGAGGGCCAGGAGCGAGCAGTACTTC.

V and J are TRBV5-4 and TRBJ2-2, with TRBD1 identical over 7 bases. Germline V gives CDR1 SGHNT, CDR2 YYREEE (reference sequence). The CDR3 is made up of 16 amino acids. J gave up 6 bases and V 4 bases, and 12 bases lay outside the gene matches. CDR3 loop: CASSLDRVNGAGELFF. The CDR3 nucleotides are TGTGCCAGCAGCCTAGACAGGGTAAATGGCGCCGGGGAGCTGTTTTTT.

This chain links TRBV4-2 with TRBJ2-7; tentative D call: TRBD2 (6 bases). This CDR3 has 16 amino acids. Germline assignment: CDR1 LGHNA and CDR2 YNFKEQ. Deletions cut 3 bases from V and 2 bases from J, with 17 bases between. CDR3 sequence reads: CASSHPTSLEAYEQYF. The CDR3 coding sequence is TGTGCCAGCAGCCACCCAACTAGCCTGGAGGCCTACGAGCAGTACTTC.

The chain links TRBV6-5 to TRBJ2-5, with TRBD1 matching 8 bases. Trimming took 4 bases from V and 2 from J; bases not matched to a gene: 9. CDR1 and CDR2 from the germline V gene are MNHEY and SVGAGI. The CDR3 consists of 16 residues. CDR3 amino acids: CASSWDRQGGQETQYF. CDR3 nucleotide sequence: TGTGCCAGCAGTTGGGACAGGCAAGGGGGACAAGAGACCCAGTACTTC.

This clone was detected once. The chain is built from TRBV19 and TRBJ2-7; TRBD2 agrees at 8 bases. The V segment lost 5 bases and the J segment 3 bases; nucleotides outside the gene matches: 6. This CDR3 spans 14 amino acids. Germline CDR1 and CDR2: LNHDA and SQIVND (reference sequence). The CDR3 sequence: CASSAGLVNYEQYF. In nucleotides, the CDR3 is TGTGCCAGTAGTGCGGGACTAGTTAACTACGAGCAGTACTTC.

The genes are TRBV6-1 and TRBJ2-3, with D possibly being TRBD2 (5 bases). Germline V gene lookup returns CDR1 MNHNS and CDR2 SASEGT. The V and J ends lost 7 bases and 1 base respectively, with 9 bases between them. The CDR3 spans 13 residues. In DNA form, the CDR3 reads TGTGCCAGCACCACAGCGGGCACAGATACGCAGTATTTT. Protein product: CASTTAGTDTQYF.

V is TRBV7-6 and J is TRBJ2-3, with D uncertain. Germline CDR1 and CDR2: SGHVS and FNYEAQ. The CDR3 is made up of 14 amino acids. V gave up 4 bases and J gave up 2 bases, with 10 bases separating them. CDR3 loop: CASSSSANTDTQYF. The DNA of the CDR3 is TGTGCCAGCAGCTCCAGCGCGAACACAGATACGCAGTATTTT.

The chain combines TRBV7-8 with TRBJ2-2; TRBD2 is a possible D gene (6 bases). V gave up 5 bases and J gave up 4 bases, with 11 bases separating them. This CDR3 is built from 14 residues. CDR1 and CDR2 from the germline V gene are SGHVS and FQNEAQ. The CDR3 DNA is TGTGCCAGCAGCCAGATGGGGGGCACCGGGGAGCTGTTTTTT. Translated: CASSQMGGTGELFF. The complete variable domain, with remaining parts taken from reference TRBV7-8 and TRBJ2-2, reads GAGVSQSPRYKVAKRGQDVALRCDPISGHVSLFWYQQALGQGPEFLTYFQNEAQLDKSGLPSDRFFAERPEGSVSTLKIQRTQQEDSAVYLCASSQMGGTGELFFGEGSRLTVL.

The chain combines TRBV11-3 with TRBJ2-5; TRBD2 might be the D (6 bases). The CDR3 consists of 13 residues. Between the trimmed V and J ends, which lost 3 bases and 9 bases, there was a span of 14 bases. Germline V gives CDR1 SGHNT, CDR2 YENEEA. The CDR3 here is CASSFTGLRAQYF. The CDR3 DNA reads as TGTGCCAGCAGCTTCACTGGACTACGGGCCCAGTACTTC.

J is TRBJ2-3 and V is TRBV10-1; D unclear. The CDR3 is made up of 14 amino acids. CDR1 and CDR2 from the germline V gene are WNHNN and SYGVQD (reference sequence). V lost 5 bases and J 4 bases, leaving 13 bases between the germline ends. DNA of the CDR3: TGCGCCAGCAGTCGAACTGGTAGAGCAGATACGCAGTATTTT. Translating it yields CASSRTGRADTQYF.

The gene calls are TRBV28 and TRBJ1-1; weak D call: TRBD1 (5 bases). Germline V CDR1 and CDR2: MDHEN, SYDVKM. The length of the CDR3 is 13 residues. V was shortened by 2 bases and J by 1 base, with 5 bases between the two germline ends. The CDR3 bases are TGTGCCAGCAGTTTAACAGGGAACACTGAAGCTTTCTTT. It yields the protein CASSLTGNTEAFF.

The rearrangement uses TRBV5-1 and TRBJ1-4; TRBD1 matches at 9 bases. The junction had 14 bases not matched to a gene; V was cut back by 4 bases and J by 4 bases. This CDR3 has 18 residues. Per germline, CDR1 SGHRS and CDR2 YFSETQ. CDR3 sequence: CASSPSPGTGTDNEKLFF. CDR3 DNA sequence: TGCGCCAGCAGCCCAAGTCCCGGGACAGGGACTGATAATGAAAAACTGTTTTTT.

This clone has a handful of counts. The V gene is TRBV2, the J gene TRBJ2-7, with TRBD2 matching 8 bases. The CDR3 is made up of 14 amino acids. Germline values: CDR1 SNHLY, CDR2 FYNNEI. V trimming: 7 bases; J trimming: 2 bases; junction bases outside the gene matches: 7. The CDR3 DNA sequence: TGTGCCAGCAACCCAAGCGGGGGACCCTACGAGCAGTACTTC. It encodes CASNPSGGPYEQYF.

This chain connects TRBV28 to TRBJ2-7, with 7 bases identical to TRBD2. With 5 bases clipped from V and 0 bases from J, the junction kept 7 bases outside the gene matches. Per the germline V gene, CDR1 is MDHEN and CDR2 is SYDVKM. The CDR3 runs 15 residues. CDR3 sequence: CASSPLAESSYEQYF. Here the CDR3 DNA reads TGTGCCAGCAGTCCGCTAGCGGAGAGCTCCTACGAGCAGTACTTC. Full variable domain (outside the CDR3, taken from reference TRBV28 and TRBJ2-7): DVKVTQSSRYLVKRTGEKVFLECVQDMDHENMFWYRQDPGLGLRLIYFSYDVKMKEKGDIPEGYSVSREKKERFSLILESASTNQTSMYLCASSPLAESSYEQYFGPGTRLTVT.

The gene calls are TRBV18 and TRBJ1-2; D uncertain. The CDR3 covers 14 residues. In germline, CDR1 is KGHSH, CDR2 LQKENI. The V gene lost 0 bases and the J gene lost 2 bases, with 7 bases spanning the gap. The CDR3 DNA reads TGTGCCAGCTCACCACCGTCAGTGAACTATGGCTACACCTTC. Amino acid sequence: CASSPPSVNYGYTF.

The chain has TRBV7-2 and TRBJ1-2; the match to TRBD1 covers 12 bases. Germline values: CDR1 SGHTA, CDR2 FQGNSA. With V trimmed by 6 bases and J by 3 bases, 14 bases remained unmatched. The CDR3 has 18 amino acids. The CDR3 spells CASRSRPGQGANYYGYTF. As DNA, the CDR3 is TGTGCCAGCAGATCCCGTCCGGGACAGGGGGCCAACTACTATGGCTACACCTTC. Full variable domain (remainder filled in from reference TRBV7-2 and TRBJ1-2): GAGVSQSPSNKVTEKGKDVELRCDPISGHTALYWYRQSLGQGLEFLIYFQGNSAPDKSGLPSDRFSAERTGGSVSTLTIQRTQQEDSAVYLCASRSRPGQGANYYGYTFGSGTRLTVV.

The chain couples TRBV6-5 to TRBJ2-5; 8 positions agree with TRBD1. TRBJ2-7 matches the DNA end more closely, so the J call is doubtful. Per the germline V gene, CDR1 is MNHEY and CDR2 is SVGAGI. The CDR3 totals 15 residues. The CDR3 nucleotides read TGTGCCAGCAGTTACCTCAGGGACAGGAACTACGAGCAGTACTTC. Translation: CASSYLRDRNYEQYF.

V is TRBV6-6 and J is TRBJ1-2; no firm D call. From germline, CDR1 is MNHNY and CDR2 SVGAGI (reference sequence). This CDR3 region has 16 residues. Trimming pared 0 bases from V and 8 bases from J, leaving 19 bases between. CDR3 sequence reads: CASSYSSARAKRGYTF. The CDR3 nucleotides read TGTGCCAGCAGTTACTCGAGTGCGAGGGCCAAGAGAGGCTACACCTTC.

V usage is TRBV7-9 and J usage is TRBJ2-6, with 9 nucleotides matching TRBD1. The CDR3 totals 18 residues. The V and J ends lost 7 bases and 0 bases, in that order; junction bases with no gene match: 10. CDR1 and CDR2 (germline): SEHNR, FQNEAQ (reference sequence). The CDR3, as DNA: TGTGCCAGCATCCCCCGGGACAGGGTGGACTCTGGGGCCAACGTCCTGACTTTC. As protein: CASIPRDRVDSGANVLTF.

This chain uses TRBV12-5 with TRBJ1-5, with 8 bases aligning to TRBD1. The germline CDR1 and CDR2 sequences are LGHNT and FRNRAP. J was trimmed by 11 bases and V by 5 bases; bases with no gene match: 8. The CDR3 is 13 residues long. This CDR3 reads CASGLTGDSAQHF. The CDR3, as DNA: TGTGCTAGTGGTCTGACAGGGGACTCAGCCCAGCATTTT. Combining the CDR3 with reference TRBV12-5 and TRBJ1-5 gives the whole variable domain DARVTQTPRHKVTEMGQEVTMRCQPILGHNTVFWYRQTMMQGLELLAYFRNRAPLDDSGMPKDRFSAEMPDATLATLKIQPSEPRDSAVYFCASGLTGDSAQHFGDGTRLSIL.

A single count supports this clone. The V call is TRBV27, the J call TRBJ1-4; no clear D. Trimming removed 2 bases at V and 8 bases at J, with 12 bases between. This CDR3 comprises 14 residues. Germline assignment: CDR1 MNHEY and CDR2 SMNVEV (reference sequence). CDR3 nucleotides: TGTGCCAGCAGTTTAGTTGGAGAACGCGAAAAACTGTTTTTT. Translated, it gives CASSLVGEREKLFF.